A selection of T cell receptor beta chains follows, all from one sample in a study of beta chain features in type 1 diabetes. Here immunoSEQ multiplex PCR was the method, and the copy in TCRdb shows in-frame clones only, minus some. The top ten hold about 0.03% of the sample, which has fewer than 250,000 clones, over 8.5% seen once. The sample comprised naive CD4+ T cells from blood. The receptors come from a woman aged 18-35 years in good health. CDR3s include the opening cysteine and the closing phenylalanine or tryptophan. A D gene is named only where the DNA matches it firmly. Only part of the rows carry a size: once, few, many, or a class if the clone is expanded.

j_gene | abundance | v_gene | d_gene | CDR3nt | CDR3aa
TRBJ2-1 | - | TRBV2 | - | TGTGCCAGCAGTGTTCGAGACAATGAGCAGTTCTTC | CASSVRDNEQFF
TRBJ2-1 | - | TRBV6-5 | - | TGTGCCAGCAGCTTCGACAGTTACAATGAGCAGTTCTTC | CASSFDSYNEQFF
TRBJ2-7 | - | TRBV10-3 | TRBD2 | TGTGCCATCAGTGTGCAGCGGGAGGGCCTCTACGAGCAGTACTTC | CAISVQREGLYEQYF
TRBJ2-3 | few | TRBV1 | - | TGCACCAGCAGCCAAGGAAGGGGCGAGGGCACAGATACGCAGTATTTT | CTSSQGRGEGTDTQYF
TRBJ1-1 | few | TRBV29-1 | - | TGCAGCGTTGAACGGACACGACCAAACACTGAAGCTTTCTTT | CSVERTRPNTEAFF
TRBJ2-5 | - | TRBV7-9 | TRBD2 | TGTGCCAGCAGCCCGGAGGGAGGGAAGGGAGAGACCCAGTACTTC | CASSPEGGKGETQYF
TRBJ1-4 | few | TRBV7-9 | - | TGTGCCAGCAGCTTAGACAGCGGAAATGAAAAACTGTTTTTT | CASSLDSGNEKLFF
TRBJ1-4 | few | TRBV4-1 | - | TGCGCCAGCAGCCAAGATGGGGGGGGAGGCGAAAAACTGTTTTTT | CASSQDGGGGEKLFF
TRBJ2-1 | few | TRBV9 | TRBD1 | TGTGCCAGCAGCGTTAACCCGGCGGGACAGGGTTTCGATGAGCAGTTCTTC | CASSVNPAGQGFDEQFF
TRBJ1-2 | few | TRBV19 | - | TGTTCCCCCGGAAACAGGGATGACTATGGCTACACCTTC | CSPGNRDDYGYTF
TRBJ1-5 | - | TRBV7-9 | TRBD1 | TGTGCCAGCAGCCAGGGACAGCTCAATCAGCCCCAGCATTTT | CASSQGQLNQPQHF
TRBJ1-3 | - | TRBV6-5 | - | TGTGCCAGCAGCCTTACAGGGAGCTCTGGAAACACCATATATTTT | CASSLTGSSGNTIYF
TRBJ2-2 | few | TRBV4-2 | - | TGTGCCAGCAGCCCTCGAGCGGGCGCGAACACCGGGGAGCTGTTTTTT | CASSPRAGANTGELFF
TRBJ1-5 | few | TRBV7-9 | - | TGTGCCAGCAGCTTAGGACGGGGAGGGGCAGATCAGCCCCAGCATTTT | CASSLGRGGADQPQHF
TRBJ2-2 | - | TRBV5-1 | - | TGCGCCAGCAGCTTGGCGCCGCGCGGGATGGGAAACACCGGGGAGCTGTTTTTT | CASSLAPRGMGNTGELFF
TRBJ2-5 | - | TRBV18 | - | TGTGCCAGCTCACGGGGCCCCCAAGAGACCCAGTACTTC | CASSRGPQETQYF
TRBJ2-7 | few | TRBV18 | TRBD1 | TGTGCCAGCTCGCCCAGGGACAGGGGGAGCTCCTACGAGCAGTACTTC | CASSPRDRGSSYEQYF
TRBJ1-2 | - | TRBV6-1 | TRBD1 | TGTGCCGGCAGGGGGCAGTTCAACTATGGCTACACCTTC | CAGRGQFNYGYTF
TRBJ1-1 | - | TRBV6-5 | - | TGTGCCAGCAGTTACCTTCAGGTGAACACTGAAGCTTTCTTT | CASSYLQVNTEAFF
TRBJ1-5 | - | TRBV2 | TRBD1 | TGTGCCAGCAGGATAGGATACAGGGGCCCCGCAGATCAGCCCCAGCATTTT | CASRIGYRGPADQPQHF
TRBJ2-7 | - | TRBV5-4 | TRBD2 | TGTGCCAGCAGCTTGGATTCTAGCGGCGCCTACGAGCAGTACTTC | CASSLDSSGAYEQYF
TRBJ1-2 | few | TRBV10-3 | - | TGTGCCATCAGGGGGGGAGCCGGCTACACCTTC | CAIRGGAGYTF
TRBJ2-1 | - | TRBV25-1 | TRBD2 | TGTGCCAGCAGTGAATGGGGGGGATTGGGCAACAATGAGCAGTTCTTC | CASSEWGGLGNNEQFF
TRBJ1-2 | few | TRBV5-4 | - | TGTGCCAGCAGCCCGGGGGGAGCTTATGGCTACACCTTC | CASSPGGAYGYTF
TRBJ2-7 | few | TRBV7-9 | - | TGTGCCAGCAGCTTAAAAGTCCGGTGGGAGCAGTACTTC | CASSLKVRWEQYF
TRBJ1-1 | - | TRBV6-6 | TRBD1 | TGTGCCAGCAGTTACGGTCGGGACAGAAAAAACACTGAAGCTTTCTTT | CASSYGRDRKNTEAFF
TRBJ1-3 | few | TRBV2 | - | TGTGCCAGCAGTGAGCAGGGGAGCGGAAACACCATATATTTT | CASSEQGSGNTIYF
TRBJ2-7 | few | TRBV27 | TRBD2 | TGTGCCAGCAGTCCAACTAGCGGGGGTGGATACGAGCAGTACTTC | CASSPTSGGGYEQYF
TRBJ2-7 | few | TRBV10-3 | - | TGTGCCATCAGTGACACCGGCAGGCCGGACTCCTACGAGCAGTACTTC | CAISDTGRPDSYEQYF
TRBJ1-2 | - | TRBV19 | TRBD1 | TGTGCCAGTAGTATAATCGACAGGGGGGACTATGGCTACACCTTC | CASSIIDRGDYGYTF
TRBJ1-4 | - | TRBV6-1 | - | TGTGCCAGCAGTGACAGGGAGGGTAATGAAAAACTGTTTTTT | CASSDREGNEKLFF
TRBJ2-3 | few | TRBV5-6 | - | TGTGCCAGCAGCCCGGACACCGGGAGCACAGATACGCAGTATTTT | CASSPDTGSTDTQYF
TRBJ2-5 | - | TRBV29-1 | TRBD2 | TGCAGCGTTCACGGGGGGGCCCCAGAGACCCAGTACTTC | CSVHGGAPETQYF
TRBJ2-7 | - | TRBV5-1 | TRBD2 | TGCGCCAGCAGCTGGGGGACTAGCCAGGCCTACGAGCAGTACTTC | CASSWGTSQAYEQYF
TRBJ2-7 | few | TRBV5-1 | - | TGCGCCAGCAGCTTGGCCGGAGTAGGGGGTGCTTACGAGCAGTACTTC | CASSLAGVGGAYEQYF
TRBJ2-7 | - | TRBV11-2 | TRBD2 | TGTGCCAGCAGCTTAGGGCGGGAGGGATCCGAGCAGTACTTC | CASSLGREGSEQYF
TRBJ1-2 | - | TRBV30 | TRBD1 | TGTGCCTGGGCCGACAGGGGAACTAACTATGGCTACACCTTC | CAWADRGTNYGYTF
TRBJ2-7 | - | TRBV6-6 | TRBD1 | TGTGCCAGCAGCCGGGACAGCTACGAGCAGTACTTC | CASSRDSYEQYF
TRBJ2-3 | - | TRBV27 | - | TGTGCCAGCAGTTTAGTCCAGGTCCCAAGCACAGATACGCAGTATTTT | CASSLVQVPSTDTQYF
TRBJ2-7 | many | TRBV6-6 | - | TGTGCCATCAAACAGGGTAGCTCCTACGAGCAGTACTTC | CAIKQGSSYEQYF
TRBJ2-7 | few | TRBV7-9 | - | TGTGCCAGCAGCCCCCGGGACATCTACGAGCAGTACTTC | CASSPRDIYEQYF
TRBJ2-7 | few | TRBV18 | - | TGTGCCAGCTCACCGCGGCAGTTCGACGAGCAGTACTTC | CASSPRQFDEQYF
TRBJ2-1 | few | TRBV6-6 | TRBD2 | TGTGCCAGCAGACCTCGGGAGGGAATCTACAATGAGCAGTTCTTC | CASRPREGIYNEQFF
TRBJ1-5 | - | TRBV18 | TRBD1 | TGTGCCAGCTCACCCCCCGGGACAGGTGGTGGCAATCAGCCCCAGCATTTT | CASSPPGTGGGNQPQHF
TRBJ1-1 | - | TRBV19 | TRBD1 | TGTGCCAGTAGGAGAGGGACAGGGGACCGTAACACTGAAGCTTTCTTT | CASRRGTGDRNTEAFF